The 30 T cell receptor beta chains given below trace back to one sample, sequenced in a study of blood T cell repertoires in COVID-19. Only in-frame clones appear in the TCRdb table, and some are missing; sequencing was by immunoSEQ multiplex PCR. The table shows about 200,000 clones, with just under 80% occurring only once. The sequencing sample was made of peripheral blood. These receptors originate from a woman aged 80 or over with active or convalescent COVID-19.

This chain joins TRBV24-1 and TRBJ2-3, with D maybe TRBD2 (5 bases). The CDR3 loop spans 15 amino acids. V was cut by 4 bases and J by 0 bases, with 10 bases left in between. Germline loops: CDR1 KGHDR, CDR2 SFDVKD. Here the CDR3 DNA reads TGTGCCACCAGTGACCCCACGGGAAGCACAGATACGCAGTATTTT. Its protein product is CATSDPTGSTDTQYF.

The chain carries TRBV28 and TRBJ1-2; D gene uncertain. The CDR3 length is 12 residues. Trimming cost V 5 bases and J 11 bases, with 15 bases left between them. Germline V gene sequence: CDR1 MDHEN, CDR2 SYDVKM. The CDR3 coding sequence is TGTGCCAGCAGTGTCGCGGAGAAACGGTACACCTTC. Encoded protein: CASSVAEKRYTF.

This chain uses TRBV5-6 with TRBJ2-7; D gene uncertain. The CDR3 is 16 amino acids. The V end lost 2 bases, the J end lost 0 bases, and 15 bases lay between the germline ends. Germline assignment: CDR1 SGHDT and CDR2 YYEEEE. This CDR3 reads CASSFFLGSASYEQYF. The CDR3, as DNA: TGTGCCAGCAGCTTCTTCCTGGGCAGTGCCTCCTACGAGCAGTACTTC.

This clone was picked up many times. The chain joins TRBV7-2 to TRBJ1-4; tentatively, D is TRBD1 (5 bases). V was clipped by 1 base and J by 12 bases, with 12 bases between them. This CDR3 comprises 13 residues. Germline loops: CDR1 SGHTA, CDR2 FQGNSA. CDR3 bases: TGTGCCAGCAGCTTAGAACGGGGGGATCAACTGTTTTTT. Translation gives CASSLERGDQLFF. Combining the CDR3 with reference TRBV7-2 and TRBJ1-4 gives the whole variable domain GAGVSQSPSNKVTEKGKDVELRCDPISGHTALYWYRQSLGQGLEFLIYFQGNSAPDKSGLPSDRFSAERTGGSVSTLTIQRTQQEDSAVYLCASSLERGDQLFFGSGTQLSVL.

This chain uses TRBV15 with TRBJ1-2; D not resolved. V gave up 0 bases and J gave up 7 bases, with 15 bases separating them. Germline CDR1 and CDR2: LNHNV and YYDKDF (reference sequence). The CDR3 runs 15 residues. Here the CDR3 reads CATSREQTGAGGYTF. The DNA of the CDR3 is TGTGCCACCAGCAGAGAACAGACGGGAGCCGGTGGCTACACCTTC.

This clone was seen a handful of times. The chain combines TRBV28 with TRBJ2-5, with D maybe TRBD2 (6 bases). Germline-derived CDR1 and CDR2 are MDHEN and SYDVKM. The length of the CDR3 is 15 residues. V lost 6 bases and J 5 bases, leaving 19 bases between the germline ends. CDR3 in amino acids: CASRGDWRVGETQYF. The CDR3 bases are TGTGCCAGCAGGGGGGACTGGAGGGTAGGGGAGACCCAGTACTTC.

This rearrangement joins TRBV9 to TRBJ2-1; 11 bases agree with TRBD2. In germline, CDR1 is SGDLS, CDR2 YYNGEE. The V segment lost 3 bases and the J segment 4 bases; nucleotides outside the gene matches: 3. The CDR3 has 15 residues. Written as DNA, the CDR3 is TGTGCCAGCAGCGCGACTAGCGGGGATTACAATGAGCAGTTCTTC. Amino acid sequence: CASSATSGDYNEQFF.

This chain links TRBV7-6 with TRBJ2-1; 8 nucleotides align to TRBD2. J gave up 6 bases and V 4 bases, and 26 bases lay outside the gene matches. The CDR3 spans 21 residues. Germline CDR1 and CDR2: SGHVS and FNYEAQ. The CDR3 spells CASSSLPSGSSGAKGGNEQFF. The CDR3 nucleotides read TGTGCCAGCAGCTCCCTCCCGTCGGGAAGTAGCGGGGCGAAGGGGGGCAATGAGCAGTTCTTC.

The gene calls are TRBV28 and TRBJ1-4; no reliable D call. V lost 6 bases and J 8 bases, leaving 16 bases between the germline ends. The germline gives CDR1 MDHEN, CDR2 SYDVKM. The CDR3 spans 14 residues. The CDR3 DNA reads TGTGCCAGCAGCCTACCCTCGGCGGGCGAAAAACTGTTTTTT. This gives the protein CASSLPSAGEKLFF.

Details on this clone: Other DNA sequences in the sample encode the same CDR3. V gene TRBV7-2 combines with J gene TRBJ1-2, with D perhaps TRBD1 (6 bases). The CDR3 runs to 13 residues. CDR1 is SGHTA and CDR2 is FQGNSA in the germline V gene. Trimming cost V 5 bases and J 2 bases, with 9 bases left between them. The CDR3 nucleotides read TGTGCCAGCAGCCCGGACAGAAACTATGGCTACACCTTC. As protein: CASSPDRNYGYTF.

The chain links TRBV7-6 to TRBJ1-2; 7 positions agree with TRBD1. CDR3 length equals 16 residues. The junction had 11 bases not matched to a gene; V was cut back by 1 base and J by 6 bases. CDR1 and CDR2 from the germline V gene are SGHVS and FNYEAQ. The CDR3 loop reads CASSLGSGGEGDGYTF. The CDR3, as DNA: TGTGCCAGCAGCTTAGGATCAGGGGGAGAAGGAGATGGCTACACCTTC.

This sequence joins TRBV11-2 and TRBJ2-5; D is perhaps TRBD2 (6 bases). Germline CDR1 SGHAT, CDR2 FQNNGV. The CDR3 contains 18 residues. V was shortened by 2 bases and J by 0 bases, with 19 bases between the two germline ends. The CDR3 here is CASSLKVSGDSYQETQYF. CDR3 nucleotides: TGTGCCAGCAGCTTAAAAGTTTCCGGGGACTCGTACCAAGAGACCCAGTACTTC.

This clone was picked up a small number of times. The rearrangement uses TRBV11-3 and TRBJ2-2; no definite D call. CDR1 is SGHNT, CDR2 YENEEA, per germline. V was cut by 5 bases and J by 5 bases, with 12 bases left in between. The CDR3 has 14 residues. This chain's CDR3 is CASSEAPETGELFF. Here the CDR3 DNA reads TGTGCCAGCAGCGAGGCCCCCGAGACCGGGGAGCTGTTTTTT.

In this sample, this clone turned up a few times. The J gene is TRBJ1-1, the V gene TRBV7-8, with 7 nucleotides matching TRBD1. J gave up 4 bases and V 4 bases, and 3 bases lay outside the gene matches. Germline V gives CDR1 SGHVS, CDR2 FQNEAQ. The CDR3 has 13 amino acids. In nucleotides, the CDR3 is TGTGCCAGCAGCTGGACAGGCCGCACTGAAGCTTTCTTT. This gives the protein CASSWTGRTEAFF. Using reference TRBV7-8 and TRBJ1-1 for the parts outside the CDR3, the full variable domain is GAGVSQSPRYKVAKRGQDVALRCDPISGHVSLFWYQQALGQGPEFLTYFQNEAQLDKSGLPSDRFFAERPEGSVSTLKIQRTQQEDSAVYLCASSWTGRTEAFFGQGTRLTVV.

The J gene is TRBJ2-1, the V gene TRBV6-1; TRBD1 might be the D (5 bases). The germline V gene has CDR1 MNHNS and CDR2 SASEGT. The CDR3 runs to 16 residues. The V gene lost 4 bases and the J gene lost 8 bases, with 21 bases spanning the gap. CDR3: CASSVRAGQSGDEQFF. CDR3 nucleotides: TGTGCCAGCAGTGTTAGGGCAGGACAAAGTGGAGATGAGCAGTTCTTC.

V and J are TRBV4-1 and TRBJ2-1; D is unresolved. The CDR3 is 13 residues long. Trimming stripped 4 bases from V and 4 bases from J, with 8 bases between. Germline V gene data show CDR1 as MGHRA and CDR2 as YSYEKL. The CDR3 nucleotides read TGCGCCAGCAGCCCAAGGAGATACAATGAGCAGTTCTTC. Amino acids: CASSPRRYNEQFF.

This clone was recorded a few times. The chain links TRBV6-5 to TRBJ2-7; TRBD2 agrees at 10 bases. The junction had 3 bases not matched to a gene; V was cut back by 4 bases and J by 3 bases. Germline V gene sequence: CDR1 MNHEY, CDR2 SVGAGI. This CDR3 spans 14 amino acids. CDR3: CASSLLAGSYEQYF. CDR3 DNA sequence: TGTGCCAGCAGTTTACTAGCGGGGAGCTACGAGCAGTACTTC.

The CDR3 protein is CASSLGPPGANYGYTF. The DNA for the CDR3 is TGTGCCAGCAGCTTAGGCCCCCCAGGGGCTAACTATGGCTACACCTTC. This chain joins TRBV7-2 and TRBJ1-2; tentative D call: TRBD1 (6 bases). Trimming pared 1 base from V and 0 bases from J, leaving 12 bases between. Germline V lookup: CDR1 SGHTA, CDR2 FQGNSA. The CDR3 is made up of 16 amino acids.

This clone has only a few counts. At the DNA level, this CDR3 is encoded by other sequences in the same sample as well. The CDR3 sequence is CASSKTGTGELFF. The CDR3 coding sequence is TGTGCCAGCAGTAAGACTGGCACCGGGGAGCTGTTTTTT. This chain links TRBV25-1 with TRBJ2-2, with D uncertain. The CDR3 is made up of 13 amino acids. Germline V gives CDR1 MGHDK, CDR2 SYGVNS. With 5 bases removed from V and 4 bases from J, the gap between germline ends came to 8 bases.

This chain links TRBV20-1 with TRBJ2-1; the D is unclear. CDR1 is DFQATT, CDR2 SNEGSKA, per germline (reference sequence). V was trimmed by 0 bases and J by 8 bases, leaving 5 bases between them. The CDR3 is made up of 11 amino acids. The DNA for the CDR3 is TGCAGTGCTAGAGAACCGGATGAGCAGTTCTTC. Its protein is CSAREPDEQFF.

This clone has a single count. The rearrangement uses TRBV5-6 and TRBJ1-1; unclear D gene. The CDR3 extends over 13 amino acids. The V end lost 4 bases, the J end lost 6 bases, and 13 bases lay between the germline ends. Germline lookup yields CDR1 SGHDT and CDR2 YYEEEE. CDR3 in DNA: TGTGCCAGCAGCCCGACGGGGTCCCCTGAAGCTTTCTTT. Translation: CASSPTGSPEAFF.

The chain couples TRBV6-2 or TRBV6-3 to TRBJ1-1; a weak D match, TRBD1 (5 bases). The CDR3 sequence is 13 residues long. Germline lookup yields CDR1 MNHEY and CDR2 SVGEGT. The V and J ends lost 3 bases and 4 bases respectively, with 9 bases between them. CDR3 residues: CASSYVRATEAFF. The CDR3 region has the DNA TGTGCCAGCAGTTATGTCAGGGCCACTGAAGCTTTCTTT.

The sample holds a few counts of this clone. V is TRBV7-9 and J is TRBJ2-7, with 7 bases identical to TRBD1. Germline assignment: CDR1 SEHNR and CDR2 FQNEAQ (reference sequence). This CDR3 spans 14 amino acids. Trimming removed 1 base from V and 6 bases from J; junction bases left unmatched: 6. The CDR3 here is CASSLGEGAGEQYF. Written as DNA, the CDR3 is TGTGCCAGCAGCTTAGGAGAGGGGGCAGGCGAGCAGTACTTC.

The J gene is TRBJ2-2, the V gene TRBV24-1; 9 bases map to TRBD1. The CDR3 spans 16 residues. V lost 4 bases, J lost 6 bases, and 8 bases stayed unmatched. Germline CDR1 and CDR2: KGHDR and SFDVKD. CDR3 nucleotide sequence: TGTGCCACCAGTGAACCCGGGACAGGGATCGCCGGGGAGCTGTTTTTT. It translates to CATSEPGTGIAGELFF.

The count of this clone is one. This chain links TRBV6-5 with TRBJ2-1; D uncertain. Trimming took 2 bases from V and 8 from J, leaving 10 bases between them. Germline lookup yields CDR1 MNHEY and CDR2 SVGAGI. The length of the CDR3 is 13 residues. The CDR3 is CASSYPRTDEQFF. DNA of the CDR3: TGTGCCAGCAGTTACCCTAGAACCGATGAGCAGTTCTTC.

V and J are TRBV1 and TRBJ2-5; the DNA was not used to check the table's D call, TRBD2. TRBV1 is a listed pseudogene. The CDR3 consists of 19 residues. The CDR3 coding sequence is TGCACCAGCAGCCAAGATCCAGGTCGGCGCGGGGGGAGTCAAGAGACCCAGTACTTC. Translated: CTSSQDPGRRGGSQETQYF.

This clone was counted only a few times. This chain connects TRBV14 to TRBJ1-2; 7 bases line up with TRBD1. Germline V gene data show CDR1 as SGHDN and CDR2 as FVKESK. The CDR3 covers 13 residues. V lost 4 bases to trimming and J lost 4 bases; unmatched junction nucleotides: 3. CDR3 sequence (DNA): TGTGCCAGCAGCCCTGACAGGGTCTATGGCTACACCTTC. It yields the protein CASSPDRVYGYTF.

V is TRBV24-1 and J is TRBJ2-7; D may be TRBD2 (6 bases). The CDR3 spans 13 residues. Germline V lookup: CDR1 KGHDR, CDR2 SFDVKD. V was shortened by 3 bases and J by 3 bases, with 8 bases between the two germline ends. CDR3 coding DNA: TGTGCCACCAGTGATCCCGGGAGCTACGAGCAGTACTTC. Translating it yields CATSDPGSYEQYF.

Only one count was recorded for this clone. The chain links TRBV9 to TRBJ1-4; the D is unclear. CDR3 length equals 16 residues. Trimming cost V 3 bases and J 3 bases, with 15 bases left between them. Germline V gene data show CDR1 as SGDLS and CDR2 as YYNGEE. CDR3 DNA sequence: TGTGCCAGCAGCGAAGGTACGCGCAGGCCTAATGAAAAACTGTTTTTT. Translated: CASSEGTRRPNEKLFF.

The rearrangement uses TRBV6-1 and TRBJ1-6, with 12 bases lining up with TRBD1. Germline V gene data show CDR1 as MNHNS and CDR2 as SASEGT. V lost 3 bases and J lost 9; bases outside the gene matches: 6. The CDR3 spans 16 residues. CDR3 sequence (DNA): TGTGCCAGCAGTGAGGGGGGACAGGGGGCTATTTCACCCCTCCACTTT. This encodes CASSEGGQGAISPLHF.